The present T cell receptor beta chain was sequenced within a study of T cells in Graves' hyperthyroidism and ophthalmopathy. Study-wide points: Expanded thyroid clonotypes (above 0.001) were mostly also found in blood.

RNA transcripts served as the template for amplifying TCR beta CDR3 regions. HTBI primers were employed in a first-round RT-PCR of the TCR CDR3. TCRdb passed the multiplex PCR reads through MiXCR, listing each CDR3 protein once. The sample records about 400,000 distinct CDR3 sequences, 15% to 19% being singletons. Germline V gives CDR1 MDHEN, CDR2 SYDVKM. J was trimmed by 0 bases and V by 6 bases; bases with no gene match: 4. CDR3 size: 14 residues. Details on this clonotype: Its antigen remains unidentified.

This receptor was identified in a woman aged 18-29 years with Graves' hyperthyroidism that later progressed to Graves' ophthalmopathy. This chain joins TRBV28 and TRBJ1-1, with 7 bases matching TRBD1. Sequencing input: blood. CDR3 region: CASRSGQVNTEAFF. In DNA form, the CDR3 reads TGTGCCAGCAGGTCCGGACAGGTGAACACTGAAGCTTTCTTT.